Each of the 30 T cell receptor beta chains below was sequenced from the same sample in a study of T cell responses to AZD1222 COVID-19 vaccine. The data were produced by immunoSEQ multiplex PCR, yet TCRdb's version contains in-frame clones alone and is incomplete. The sample comprises about 130,000 clones, roughly 92% of which are singletons, and about 1.1% rests with the top ten. This sample comprised peripheral blood, obtained 28 days after the second AZD1222 dose. These receptor sequences come from an adult who received the AZD1222 COVID-19 vaccine.

The V gene is TRBV29-1, the J gene TRBJ2-3, with D possibly being TRBD1 or TRBD2 (5 bases each). Germline CDR1 reads SQVTM; CDR2 reads ANQGSEA. This CDR3 region has 18 residues. Trimming cost V 1 base and J 6 bases, with 26 bases left between them. The CDR3 region has the DNA TGCAGCGTTGAAGCCTTAGGAGCCGGGACCCAACCGGGCGATACGCAGTATTTT. As protein: CSVEALGAGTQPGDTQYF.

The J gene is TRBJ1-2, the V gene TRBV15; no definite D call. V lost 2 bases, J lost 8 bases, and 15 bases lay in between. CDR3 length equals 14 residues. Germline CDR1 and CDR2: LNHNV and YYDKDF (reference sequence). CDR3 DNA: TGTGCCACCAGCAGACTAACATCGACGGGAGGCTACACCTTC. Translating it yields CATSRLTSTGGYTF.

The DNA for the CDR3 is TGTGCCAGCAGCTTAGGACGGGGACTGTCCTACGAGCAGTACTTC. It specifies CASSLGRGLSYEQYF. The chain carries TRBV7-3 and TRBJ2-7; tentatively, D is TRBD2 (6 bases). The CDR3 has 15 residues. Trimming shortened V by 2 bases and J by 1 base, and 12 bases separated the two germline ends. From germline, CDR1 is SGHTA and CDR2 FQGTGA.

This rearrangement joins TRBV30 to TRBJ1-4, with a tentative D call TRBD1 (6 bases). CDR1 is GTSNPN, CDR2 SVGIG, per germline (reference sequence). The CDR3 consists of 15 residues. V was cut by 0 bases and J by 8 bases, with 16 bases left in between. Written as DNA, the CDR3 is TGTGCCTGGAGTGTCAGCAGGGGATCGGGGGAAAAACTGTTTTTT. The encoded protein is CAWSVSRGSGEKLFF.

A few counts support this clone. This rearrangement joins TRBV5-6 to TRBJ1-1; a weak D match, TRBD1 (5 bases). The CDR3 consists of 15 residues. Germline V gene sequence: CDR1 SGHDT, CDR2 YYEEEE. The V end was cut by 0 bases, the J end by 6 bases, with 15 bases between. CDR3 DNA sequence: TGTGCCAGCAGCTTGGACGGGGGATCCCGAGCTGAAGCTTTCTTT. This sequence encodes CASSLDGGSRAEAFF.

The chain links TRBV19 to TRBJ1-2; unclear D gene. Per germline, CDR1 LNHDA and CDR2 SQIVND (reference sequence). The CDR3 is 12 amino acids. Trimming pared 6 bases from V and 8 bases from J, leaving 13 bases between. CDR3 bases: TGTGCCAGTAGCGGCTGGGTCAGCGGCTACACCTTC. Residues: CASSGWVSGYTF.

The chain has TRBV10-3 and TRBJ1-5; TRBD1 might be the D (5 bases). Deletions cut 8 bases from V and 7 bases from J, with 12 bases between. The CDR3 has 12 residues. Germline lookup yields CDR1 ENHRY and CDR2 SYGVKD. CDR3 in DNA: TGTGCCATCGCGCAGGGACGACAGCCCCAGCATTTT. It encodes CAIAQGRQPQHF.

The gene calls are TRBV19 and TRBJ1-5, with D uncertain. Trimming shortened V by 3 bases and J by 4 bases, and 13 bases separated the two germline ends. The germline V gene has CDR1 LNHDA and CDR2 SQIVND (reference sequence). CDR3 length: 15 residues. CDR3 nucleotides: TGTGCCAGTAGTATCCAGGAGGGTGCAAATCAGCCCCAGCATTTT. It specifies CASSIQEGANQPQHF.

The chain recombines TRBV12-5 with TRBJ1-6, with D possibly matching TRBD1 (5 bases). This CDR3 comprises 15 residues. Trimming stripped 1 base from V and 9 bases from J, with 13 bases between. Germline lookup yields CDR1 LGHNT and CDR2 FRNRAP. The CDR3, as DNA: TGTGCTAGTGGTTTGGAACAGGTCCGGCGTTCACCCCTCCACTTT. It codes for CASGLEQVRRSPLHF.

This chain links TRBV4-3 with TRBJ2-5, with TRBD1 as a possible D gene (6 bases). Trimming took off 2 bases at V and 4 bases at J, with 8 bases between the two ends. The CDR3 is made up of 13 amino acids. CDR1 and CDR2 from the germline V gene are LGHNA and YSLEER. Here the CDR3 reads CASSQQGRETQYF. In DNA form, the CDR3 reads TGCGCCAGCAGCCAACAGGGGAGAGAGACCCAGTACTTC.

This clone was observed a single time. The chain uses TRBV5-1 and TRBJ2-7; D gene unclear. Trimming removed 4 bases at V and 4 bases at J, with 15 bases between. CDR1 SGHRS and CDR2 YFSETQ come from the germline V gene. This CDR3 is built from 14 residues. The CDR3 is CASSLRADSYEQYF. In nucleotides, the CDR3 is TGCGCCAGCAGCCTCCGGGCGGATTCTTACGAGCAGTACTTC.

V gene TRBV19 combines with J gene TRBJ2-7; 10 nucleotides line up with TRBD1. With V trimmed by 7 bases and J by 5 bases, 8 bases remained unmatched. Per germline, CDR1 LNHDA and CDR2 SQIVND (reference sequence). CDR3 length: 14 residues. CDR3 amino acids: CASMGQGLGHEQYF. The CDR3 DNA reads as TGTGCCAGTATGGGACAGGGGCTTGGGCACGAGCAGTACTTC.

The genes are TRBV4-3 and TRBJ2-1; the D gene is possibly TRBD1 (5 bases). Germline CDR1 LGHNA, CDR2 YSLEER. The CDR3 spans 15 residues. Trimming left V 1 base short and J 0 bases short, with 7 bases between. CDR3 DNA sequence: TGCGCCAGCAGCCAAGCCAGGGACTCCTACAATGAGCAGTTCTTC. Encoded protein: CASSQARDSYNEQFF.

The chain employs TRBV29-1 and TRBJ2-2; D unresolved. The CDR3 contains 12 residues. The germline V gene encodes CDR1 SQVTM and CDR2 ANQGSEA. Between the trimmed V and J ends, which lost 5 bases and 1 base, there was a span of 5 bases. CDR3 sequence reads: CSVRMNTGELFF. CDR3 bases: TGCAGCGTTCGGATGAACACCGGGGAGCTGTTTTTT.

The genes are TRBV9 and TRBJ1-1, with D unresolved. The V gene lost 0 bases and the J gene lost 0 bases, with 3 bases spanning the gap. The CDR3 is made up of 13 amino acids. CDR1 SGDLS and CDR2 YYNGEE come from the germline V gene. DNA for the CDR3: TGTGCCAGCAGCGTAGTTTTGAACACTGAAGCTTTCTTT. Protein: CASSVVLNTEAFF.

This CDR3 is CASSPGAFTYDGYTF. Here the CDR3 DNA reads TGTGCCAGCAGCCCGGGGGCGTTCACCTATGATGGCTACACCTTC. The chain recombines TRBV11-2 with TRBJ1-2; possible D gene TRBD1, 6 bases. CDR1 is SGHAT, CDR2 FQNNGV, per germline. The ends were cut back, 5 bases at V and 6 bases at J, with 19 bases in the middle. This CDR3 spans 15 amino acids.

Only a few counts were recorded for this clone. The chain recombines TRBV29-1 with TRBJ2-3, with TRBD2 matching 10 bases. Germline-derived CDR1 and CDR2 are SQVTM and ANQGSEA. The CDR3 length is 14 residues. V dropped 6 bases and J dropped 4; count of bases not matched to a gene: 7. The CDR3 nucleotides are TGCAGCGTCAGAGCGGGGGGGCACTCAGATACGCAGTATTTT. This gives the protein CSVRAGGHSDTQYF.

This clone was observed a single time. This CDR3 reads CASSISGGAVGELFF. The CDR3, as DNA: TGTGCCAGTAGTATAAGCGGGGGGGCTGTCGGGGAGCTGTTTTTT. The V and J genes are TRBV19 and TRBJ2-2, with 10 bases lining up with TRBD2. Trimming at V came to 2 bases and at J to 7 bases, leaving 4 bases not matched to a gene. Germline V gene sequence: CDR1 LNHDA, CDR2 SQIVND (reference sequence). This CDR3 spans 15 amino acids.

The rearrangement uses TRBV30 and TRBJ1-2; the D gene is possibly TRBD1 (6 bases). This CDR3 is built from 13 residues. Germline values: CDR1 GTSNPN, CDR2 SVGIG (reference sequence). V was cut by 0 bases and J by 6 bases, with 11 bases left in between. The CDR3 region is CAWSVGGRDGYTF. As DNA, the CDR3 is TGTGCCTGGAGTGTAGGGGGTCGGGATGGCTACACCTTC.

The V gene is TRBV21-1, the J gene TRBJ1-6; TRBD1 is the table's D call and was not checked against the DNA. TRBV21-1 is flagged as a pseudogene. This CDR3 is built from 15 residues. CDR3 protein: CASSKGVHDNSPLHF. The CDR3 coding sequence is TGTGCCAGCAGCAAAGGTGTACACGATAATTCACCCCTCCACTTT.

The chain joins TRBV6-6 to TRBJ1-2, with TRBD1 matching 8 bases. V lost 6 bases and J lost 8; bases outside the gene matches: 5. The CDR3 loop spans 12 amino acids. The germline V gene encodes CDR1 MNHNY and CDR2 SVGAGI (reference sequence). The CDR3 DNA follows: TGTGCCAGCAGCCAGGGGGCGAGCGGCTACACCTTC. Protein sequence: CASSQGASGYTF.

The rearrangement links TRBV5-4 to TRBJ2-7; tentative D call: TRBD1 (7 bases). In germline, CDR1 is SGHNT, CDR2 YYREEE (reference sequence). The CDR3 consists of 14 residues. V gave up 4 bases and J gave up 4 bases, with 15 bases separating them. The CDR3 loop is CASSVGPGGYEQYF. In DNA form, the CDR3 reads TGTGCCAGCAGCGTAGGGCCAGGGGGGTACGAGCAGTACTTC.

V and J are TRBV2 and TRBJ1-2; D not certain. The CDR3 spans 13 residues. From germline, CDR1 is SNHLY and CDR2 FYNNEI. V was shortened by 11 bases and J by 6 bases, with 19 bases between the two germline ends. The CDR3 coding sequence is TGTGCCGGATACACCCTGGAATGGGATGGCTACACCTTC. Encoded protein: CAGYTLEWDGYTF.

The chain has TRBV12-3 or TRBV12-4 and TRBJ1-1, with D unclear. This CDR3 contains 13 residues. Trimming cost V 3 bases and J 1 base, with 6 bases left between them. Written as DNA, the CDR3 is TGTGCCAGCAGTTTCAAAGCGAACACTGAAGCTTTCTTT. Its translation: CASSFKANTEAFF.

The CDR3: CASSSTGQGANTIYF. The DNA of the CDR3 is TGCGCCAGCAGCTCCACGGGACAGGGAGCAAACACCATATATTTT. The chain carries TRBV5-1 and TRBJ1-3; 9 nucleotides match TRBD1. Per germline, CDR1 SGHRS and CDR2 YFSETQ. CDR3 length: 15 residues. V dropped 3 bases and J dropped 6; count of bases not matched to a gene: 7.

The rearrangement links TRBV9 to TRBJ1-5; 10 bases agree with TRBD1. The CDR3 length is 16 residues. Germline trimming cut 4 bases from V and 1 base from J; bases unmatched to any gene: 5. Germline-derived CDR1 and CDR2 are SGDLS and YYNGEE. The CDR3 nucleotides read TGTGCCAGCAGCAGGGGGACAGGGGAGAGCAATCAGCCCCAGCATTTT. The encoded protein is CASSRGTGESNQPQHF.

The J gene is TRBJ2-5, the V gene TRBV2; the D gene is possibly TRBD2 (5 bases). The CDR3 totals 14 residues. CDR1 and CDR2 (germline): SNHLY, FYNNEI. V was trimmed by 2 bases and J by 1 base, leaving 8 bases between them. Here the CDR3 reads CASSERGIQETQYF. CDR3 DNA sequence: TGTGCCAGCAGTGAACGGGGTATCCAAGAGACCCAGTACTTC.

V usage is TRBV11-2 and J usage is TRBJ2-1; 9 bases are a match to TRBD2. The CDR3 spans 19 residues. The V segment lost 2 bases and the J segment 6 bases; nucleotides outside the gene matches: 17. CDR1 is SGHAT, CDR2 FQNNGV, per germline. The CDR3 is CASSLKSTSGNLPSNEQFF. The CDR3 DNA follows: TGTGCCAGCAGCTTAAAATCGACTAGCGGCAACCTTCCGAGCAATGAGCAGTTCTTC.

This chain uses TRBV28 with TRBJ2-7; 7 nucleotides line up with TRBD2. Looked up from germline, CDR1 is MDHEN and CDR2 is SYDVKM. V lost 5 bases and J lost 3; bases outside the gene matches: 13. The CDR3 extends over 16 amino acids. The CDR3 DNA reads TGTGCCAGCAGTCCCCGGGGGAGCGGGAAAAACTACGAGCAGTACTTC. This gives the protein CASSPRGSGKNYEQYF. Full variable domain (rest looked up from reference TRBV28 and TRBJ2-7): DVKVTQSSRYLVKRTGEKVFLECVQDMDHENMFWYRQDPGLGLRLIYFSYDVKMKEKGDIPEGYSVSREKKERFSLILESASTNQTSMYLCASSPRGSGKNYEQYFGPGTRLTVT.

This clone turned up a few times. The chain employs TRBV28 and TRBJ1-5; D ambiguous. The V end lost 4 bases, the J end lost 0 bases, and 7 bases lay between the germline ends. CDR3 length equals 14 residues. Germline CDR1 is MDHEN and CDR2 is SYDVKM. The CDR3 region has the DNA TGTGCCAGCAGTTACATTAGTAGCAATCAGCCCCAGCATTTT. It translates to CASSYISSNQPQHF.